This T cell receptor beta chain came from a study of T cells in Graves' hyperthyroidism and ophthalmopathy. General observations from the study: Blood shared most expanded thyroid clonotypes above 0.001. The model's output predicted ophthalmopathy at a median of roughly 6 months prior to onset.

There were TCR beta CDR3 regions amplified from RNA transcripts. The HTBI primer set was used in a first-round RT-PCR of the TCR CDR3. TCRdb reprocessed the multiplex PCR reads with MiXCR, giving one entry per CDR3 protein. The table has about 400,000 distinct CDR3 sequences, around a quarter seen once. As regards this clonotype: Antigen: not known.

The CDR3 loop spans 13 amino acids. The germline V and J ends were trimmed by 3 bases and 3 bases, with 8 bases remaining between them. CDR1 ENHRY and CDR2 SYGVKD come from the germline V gene. For Graves' hyperthyroidism to be stable, ophthalmopathy could not progress within 18 months. The diagnostic basis comprised clinical symptoms, serum thyroxine and TRAb, thyroid ultrasound and orbital computed tomography. The chain recombines TRBV10-3 with TRBJ1-1, with TRBD1 as a possible D gene (6 bases). Sequencing was performed on blood. The source is a man aged 45-60 years with Graves' hyperthyroidism. CDR3 bases: TGTGCCATCAGTGAAGGGGGGGACACTGAAGCTTTCTTT. Translated, it gives CAISEGGDTEAFF.